This T cell receptor (beta chain) was obtained from a study of blood T cell repertoires in COVID-19. Study background: The United States, Italy and Spain were the sources of the acute and convalescent COVID-19 samples. Sample material is recorded as cDNA or gDNA derived from T cells, B-cell-depleted T cells, or PBMCs.

Authors' methods: Reference gene primer amplification in the assay estimated nucleated cell counts. Libraries were prepared by immunoSEQ multiplex PCR; TCRdb keeps only in-frame clonotypes and omits some of them. The DNA was the basis for D and trimming; V, J and clone size are from that table. Among some 160,000 clones listed, around four fifths were seen once. This sequence originates from an older man who had recovered from COVID-19. Sequencing input: peripheral blood.

The CDR3 here is CASSSVSYEQYF. CDR3 in DNA: TGTGCCAGCAGCTCCGTCTCCTACGAGCAGTACTTC. The gene calls are TRBV11-1 and TRBJ2-7; D gene uncertain. Trimming stripped 4 bases from V and 0 bases from J, with 4 bases between. Germline CDR1 is SGHAT and CDR2 is FQDESV (reference sequence). The CDR3 contains 12 residues.